This T cell receptor beta chain was captured by sequencing in a study of blood T cells in healthy people across ages. PCR was performed a second time for 7 to 11 cycles using a sample-barcoded 5' primer and a J-beta primer mix. TCRdb passed the 5' RACE reads through MiXCR, listing each CDR3 protein once. This repertoire shows about 780,000 distinct CDR3 sequences, less than 60% found once; its top ten account for over 15%. Germline V CDR1 and CDR2: MNHNS, SASEGT. There are 17 residues in the CDR3. V was cut by 6 bases and J by 0 bases, with 18 bases left in between. This clonotype was counted between two and nine times.

The sequence was obtained from a man older than 75 in good health. The material sequenced was blood. The rearrangement links TRBV6-1 to TRBJ2-1; D not certain. CDR3 in amino acids: CASSPTPTVSSYNEQFF. CDR3 in DNA: TGTGCCAGCAGCCCCACACCCACAGTGAGCTCCTACAATGAGCAGTTCTTC.